The rows below give T cell receptor beta chains drawn from one sample of a study of PD-1 blockade in classical Hodgkin lymphoma. The repertoire was sequenced with immunoSEQ multiplex PCR; TCRdb's copy has only in-frame clones and lacks some. The sample yields about 19,000 clones, about 85% seen once. The sample was CD8+ T cells from blood, taken before the fourth cycle of nivolumab. The origin of the receptors is a human donor with classical Hodgkin lymphoma. CDR3s include the opening cysteine and the closing phenylalanine or tryptophan. The D gene is left open where the match is weak. Clone size is stated in some rows and not others, as once, few, many or a class when expanded.

d_call cdr3_length j_call v_call clone_size cdr3_aa cdr3_nt
NA 14 TRBJ2-7 TRBV7-9 NA CASSLVGRTYEQYF TGTGCCAGCAGCTTAGTAGGGAGGACGTACGAGCAGTACTTC
TRBD1 16 TRBJ2-7 TRBV25-1 NA CASSVLGTGTSYEQYF TGTGCCAGCAGTGTATTGGGGACAGGGACGTCCTACGAGCAGTACTTC
NA 19 TRBJ2-1 TRBV30 NA CAWSDLGERQRYSYNEQFF TGTGCCTGGAGTGATTTAGGGGAACGACAACGATACTCCTACAATGAGCAGTTCTTC
NA 16 TRBJ2-2 TRBV5-6 NA CASTVLLVWGTGELFF TGTGCCAGCACAGTGTTGCTTGTATGGGGGACCGGGGAGCTGTTTTTT
TRBD2 15 TRBJ2-7 TRBV6-5 once CASLTSGTEIYEQYF TGTGCCAGCCTCACTAGCGGGACCGAAATCTACGAGCAGTACTTC
NA 12 TRBJ1-2 TRBV29-1 NA CSVEVAGYGYTF TGCAGCGTTGAAGTCGCAGGCTATGGCTACACCTTC
NA 13 TRBJ1-2 TRBV9 few CASSVVGLEGYTF TGTGCCAGCAGCGTAGTAGGACTTGAGGGCTACACCTTC
NA 14 TRBJ2-1 TRBV11-3 NA CASSGQNSYNEQFF TGTGCCAGCAGCGGGCAGAACTCCTACAATGAGCAGTTCTTC
NA 14 TRBJ1-5 TRBV6-6 NA CASSYRDNDQPQHF TGTGCCAGCAGTTACCGGGACAATGATCAGCCCCAGCATTTT
NA 14 TRBJ2-7 TRBV7-9 NA CASSNTGAPYEQYF TGTGCCAGCAGCAACACAGGCGCCCCCTACGAGCAGTACTTC
NA 13 TRBJ2-7 TRBV27 NA CASSFDSWDEQYF TGTGCCAGCAGTTTCGACAGCTGGGACGAGCAGTACTTC